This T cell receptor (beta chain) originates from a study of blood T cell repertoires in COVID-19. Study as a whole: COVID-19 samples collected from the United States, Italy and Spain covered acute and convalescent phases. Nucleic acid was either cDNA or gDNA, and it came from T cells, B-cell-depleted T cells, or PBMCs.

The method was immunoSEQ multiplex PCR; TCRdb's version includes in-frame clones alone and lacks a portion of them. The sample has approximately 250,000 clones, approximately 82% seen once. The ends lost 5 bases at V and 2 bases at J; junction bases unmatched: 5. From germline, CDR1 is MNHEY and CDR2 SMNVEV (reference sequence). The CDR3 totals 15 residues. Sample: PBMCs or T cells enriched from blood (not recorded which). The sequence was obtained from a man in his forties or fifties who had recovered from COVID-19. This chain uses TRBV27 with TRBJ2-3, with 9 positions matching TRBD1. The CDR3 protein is CASSLRDRVTDTQYF. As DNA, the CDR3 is TGTGCCAGCAGTCTCCGGGACAGGGTCACAGATACGCAGTATTTT.